This entry lists 20 T cell receptor beta chains sequenced from one sample in a study of cytomegalovirus exposure and HLA in healthy donors. Measured with immunoSEQ multiplex PCR; TCRdb has only the in-frame clones, and not every one. The sample shows a few hundred thousand clones, roughly 90% of them seen only once. Sequenced: PBMCs. The receptors here all came from a woman younger than 35 in good health and CMV-seronegative.

This chain links TRBV13 with TRBJ2-2, with D perhaps TRBD2 (6 bases). The CDR3 is 15 amino acids. V was trimmed by 3 bases and J by 3 bases, leaving 11 bases between them. CDR1 is PRHDT and CDR2 is FYEKMQ in the germline V gene (reference sequence). This CDR3 is CASSFTGGHTGELFF. As DNA, the CDR3 is TGTGCCAGCAGCTTTACCGGGGGTCACACCGGGGAGCTGTTTTTT.

This clone was observed a single time. This rearrangement joins TRBV9 to TRBJ1-4, with 8 bases lining up with TRBD1. The CDR3 contains 14 residues. V shed 3 bases, J shed 10 bases, and the junction held 8 bases outside the gene matches. Germline V gene sequence: CDR1 SGDLS, CDR2 YYNGEE. The CDR3 region is CASSEGGQGGKLFF. The CDR3 bases are TGTGCCAGCAGCGAGGGTGGACAGGGAGGAAAACTGTTTTTT.

The rearrangement links TRBV5-4 to TRBJ2-7; TRBD2 is a possible D gene (5 bases). Between the trimmed V and J ends, which lost 4 bases and 3 bases, there was a span of 23 bases. This CDR3 is built from 17 residues. Germline values: CDR1 SGHNT, CDR2 YYREEE (reference sequence). The CDR3 DNA follows: TGTGCCAGCAGCCTTGAGTTATTCCGGGATTTGGACTACGAGCAGTACTTC. Its protein is CASSLELFRDLDYEQYF. Full variable domain (remainder filled in from reference TRBV5-4 and TRBJ2-7): ETGVTQSPTHLIKTRGQQVTLRCSSQSGHNTVSWYQQALGQGPQFIFQYYREEENGRGNFPPRFSGLQFPNYSSELNVNALELDDSALYLCASSLELFRDLDYEQYFGPGTRLTVT.

The chain is built from TRBV30 and TRBJ1-1, with no clear D. Germline assignment: CDR1 GTSNPN and CDR2 SVGIG (reference sequence). Trimming took off 2 bases at V and 0 bases at J, with 22 bases between the two ends. This CDR3 has 18 residues. CDR3 residues: CAWSISPGGGPMNTEAFF. The DNA of the CDR3 is TGTGCCTGGAGTATCTCGCCGGGCGGAGGCCCCATGAACACTGAAGCTTTCTTT. Drawing the rest from reference TRBV30 and TRBJ1-1, the complete variable domain is SQTIHQWPATLVQPVGSPLSLECTVEGTSNPNLYWYRQAAGRGLQLLFYSVGIGQISSEVPQNLSASRPQDRQFILSSKKLLLSDSGFYLCAWSISPGGGPMNTEAFFGQGTRLTVV.

The rearrangement joins TRBV5-1 to TRBJ2-7, with D perhaps TRBD2 (5 bases). Germline V gene sequence: CDR1 SGHRS, CDR2 YFSETQ. The CDR3 sequence is 13 residues long. V lost 4 bases, J lost 1 base, and 9 bases lay in between. CDR3 residues: CASSPRGSYEQYF. The CDR3 coding sequence is TGCGCCAGCAGCCCTCGGGGTTCCTACGAGCAGTACTTC. The variable domain in full, with the rest retrieved from reference TRBV5-1 and TRBJ2-7, is KAGVTQTPRYLIKTRGQQVTLSCSPISGHRSVSWYQQTPGQGLQFLFEYFSETQRNKGNFPGRFSGRQFSNSRSEMNVSTLELGDSALYLCASSPRGSYEQYFGPGTRLTVT.

In nucleotides, the CDR3 is TGTGCCAGCAGTTACGGTGCCAGTCGCGAGACCCAGTACTTC. It codes for CASSYGASRETQYF. The chain recombines TRBV6-5 with TRBJ2-5; D gene uncertain. The germline CDR1 and CDR2 sequences are MNHEY and SVGAGI. This CDR3 spans 14 amino acids. V was shortened by 2 bases and J by 5 bases, with 12 bases between the two germline ends.

CDR3 in amino acids: CASSVADEQYF. The CDR3 DNA reads as TGTGCCAGCAGTGTGGCGGACGAGCAGTACTTC. The chain recombines TRBV2 with TRBJ2-7; D is undetermined. Looked up from germline, CDR1 is SNHLY and CDR2 is FYNNEI. The CDR3 is 11 residues long. With 4 bases removed from V and 5 bases from J, the gap between germline ends came to 6 bases.

The chain uses TRBV2 and TRBJ1-1; 7 bases agree with TRBD1. The CDR3 is 14 residues long. V lost 8 bases and J lost 1; bases outside the gene matches: 7. Germline V gives CDR1 SNHLY, CDR2 FYNNEI. The CDR3 DNA is TGTGCCAGCGGCTACAGGGGCACGAACACTGAAGCTTTCTTT. This gives the protein CASGYRGTNTEAFF.

The chain carries TRBV25-1 and TRBJ2-1, with 11 bases identical to TRBD2. Germline V gene data show CDR1 as MGHDK and CDR2 as SYGVNS. The CDR3 extends over 16 amino acids. V gave up 4 bases and J gave up 4 bases; unmatched junction bases: 6. CDR3 residues: CASSVMTSGAYNEQFF. In DNA form, the CDR3 reads TGTGCCAGCAGTGTCATGACTAGCGGGGCGTACAATGAGCAGTTCTTC.

The V gene is TRBV5-4, the J gene TRBJ2-1, with D uncertain. Looked up from germline, CDR1 is SGHNT and CDR2 is YYREEE (reference sequence). V gave up 0 bases and J gave up 15 bases, with 10 bases separating them. This CDR3 comprises 11 residues. CDR3 DNA: TGTGCCAGCAGCTTGGGACTTGAATCGTTCTTC. Its translation is CASSLGLESFF.

J is TRBJ1-1 and V is TRBV7-2, with D uncertain. This CDR3 has 10 residues. Germline assignment: CDR1 SGHTA and CDR2 FQGNSA. V was shortened by 5 bases and J by 6 bases, with 4 bases between the two germline ends. The CDR3 here is CASSPPEAFF. The CDR3, as DNA: TGTGCCAGCAGCCCTCCTGAAGCTTTCTTT.

The chain combines TRBV9 with TRBJ2-1; D is perhaps TRBD1 (6 bases). Germline V gene data show CDR1 as SGDLS and CDR2 as YYNGEE. Trimming cost V 0 bases and J 7 bases, with 11 bases left between them. The CDR3 length is 14 residues. The CDR3 spells CASSVETGKNEQFF. CDR3 DNA sequence: TGTGCCAGCAGCGTAGAAACAGGGAAGAATGAGCAGTTCTTC.

The V call is TRBV2, the J call TRBJ1-5; no clear D. Trimming pared 2 bases from V and 2 bases from J, leaving 10 bases between. The CDR3 totals 15 residues. Germline V CDR1 and CDR2: SNHLY, FYNNEI. The CDR3, as DNA: TGTGCCAGCAGTGAAAATGGGCCGCGCAATCAGCCCCAGCATTTT. Amino acids: CASSENGPRNQPQHF.

V is TRBV6-5 and J is TRBJ2-5, with 9 bases that match TRBD1. CDR1 MNHEY and CDR2 SVGAGI come from the germline V gene. After removal of 0 bases from V and 5 bases from J, the junction contained 4 bases not matched to a gene. CDR3 length: 15 amino acids. CDR3 protein: CASSYSDRGSETQYF. CDR3 bases: TGTGCCAGCAGTTACTCGGACAGGGGATCGGAGACCCAGTACTTC.

The chain links TRBV18 to TRBJ2-7, with 8 bases fitting TRBD1. The CDR3 length is 14 residues. Trimming at V came to 6 bases and at J to 4 bases, leaving 8 bases not matched to a gene. Germline-derived CDR1 and CDR2 are KGHSH and LQKENI. The DNA of the CDR3 is TGTGCCAGCTCGTCGGGACAGGTGACTTACGAGCAGTACTTC. Translated: CASSSGQVTYEQYF.

The chain recombines TRBV18 with TRBJ2-7; D is undetermined. V dropped 6 bases and J dropped 0 bases, with 3 bases sitting between them. The germline gives CDR1 KGHSH, CDR2 LQKENI. CDR3 length equals 11 residues. CDR3 amino acids: CASSFSYEQYF. CDR3 DNA sequence: TGTGCCAGCTCCTTCTCCTACGAGCAGTACTTC.

V and J are TRBV6-6 and TRBJ2-3; the D is unclear. This CDR3 is 14 amino acids long. Germline assignment: CDR1 MNHNY and CDR2 SVGAGI (reference sequence). V was pared by 2 bases and J by 3 bases, with 9 bases between. The CDR3 DNA sequence: TGTGCCAGCAGTTACACATCTAGAACAGATACGCAGTATTTT. It codes for CASSYTSRTDTQYF.

As to this clone: Other DNA sequences in this specimen translate into the identical CDR3. The chain couples TRBV7-9 to TRBJ1-5; D ambiguous. In germline, CDR1 is SEHNR, CDR2 FQNEAQ (reference sequence). V was shortened by 4 bases and J by 4 bases, with 5 bases between the two germline ends. The CDR3 has 12 residues. CDR3 DNA sequence: TGTGCCAGCAGCTCGGGGAATCAGCCCCAGCATTTT. Translated, it gives CASSSGNQPQHF.

The rearrangement links TRBV27 to TRBJ1-5, with 8 bases lining up with TRBD1. Germline CDR1 MNHEY, CDR2 SMNVEV (reference sequence). There are 15 residues in the CDR3. V lost 5 bases to trimming and J lost 1 base; unmatched junction nucleotides: 4. CDR3 bases: TGTGCCAGCAGTCCGGACAGGGTGAGCAATCAGCCCCAGCATTTT. Amino acids: CASSPDRVSNQPQHF.

V gene TRBV6-1 combines with J gene TRBJ2-7, with unresolved D. The germline gives CDR1 MNHNS, CDR2 SASEGT. V lost 6 bases and J 1 base, leaving 10 bases between the germline ends. The CDR3 is 13 residues long. In nucleotides, the CDR3 is TGTGCCAGCAGAGTTTCGGGTTCCTACGAGCAGTACTTC. Protein product: CASRVSGSYEQYF.